This T cell receptor (beta chain) was identified in a study of cytomegalovirus exposure and HLA in healthy donors. Turning to the study itself: Ancestry clustering placed roughly 86% of several hundred genotyped donors in the Caucasian-associated cluster.

Germline CDR1 reads SGHDT; CDR2 reads YYEEEE. The V gene end was trimmed by 2 bases and the J gene end by 0 bases; junction bases not matched to a gene: 6. This CDR3 comprises 17 residues. PCR was performed using 60 Vbeta and 13 Jbeta primers. TCRdb keeps only in-frame clones here, not all; method: immunoSEQ multiplex PCR. The sample records some 200,000 clones, around 74% being singletons. This receptor was taken from a girl aged 5-17 years in good health and CMV-seropositive. Sample: PBMCs. The V gene is TRBV5-6, the J gene TRBJ1-1; 11 nucleotides line up with TRBD1. This CDR3 is CASSFWTGGVMNTEAFF. Here the CDR3 DNA reads TGTGCCAGCAGCTTTTGGACAGGGGGCGTTATGAACACTGAAGCTTTCTTT.